The 22 T cell receptor beta chains in this list originate from one sample, sequenced in a study of liver allograft versus peripheral blood T cells. Whole-study context: Repertoires of T cell receptors in transplanted livers were compared with recipients' peripheral blood repertoires.

From the reads, TCRdb called clonotypes with MiXCR, one entry per CDR3 protein. The table records around 16,000 distinct CDR3 sequences, roughly a fifth of them present only once. The receptors were sampled from a human patient who had a liver transplant. Part of the T cells may come from the graft donor.

This clonotype was seen only a few times. The chain links TRBV5-6 to TRBJ2-7, with a possible D match to TRBD1 (6 bases). Trimming removed 4 bases from V and 3 bases from J, with 11 bases in between. The CDR3 has 13 residues. Germline lookup yields CDR1 SGHDT and CDR2 YYEEEE. The CDR3 spells CASSRGHVYEQYF. The CDR3 DNA reads TGTGCCAGCAGCAGGGGACACGTCTACGAGCAGTACTTC.

This clonotype is termed medium-sized. This rearrangement joins TRBV6-1 to TRBJ1-6; 7 positions agree with TRBD1. The V gene end was trimmed by 7 bases and the J gene end by 9 bases; junction bases not matched to a gene: 12. This CDR3 spans 15 amino acids. Germline-derived CDR1 and CDR2 are MNHNS and SASEGT. CDR3 bases: TGTGCCAGCATGGTGGACAGGTGGTTAAGTTCACCCCTCCACTTT. It specifies CASMVDRWLSSPLHF.

The gene calls are TRBV7-9 and TRBJ2-1; no clear D. Deletions cut 5 bases from V and 9 bases from J, with 14 bases between. The germline V gene encodes CDR1 SEHNR and CDR2 FQNEAQ (reference sequence). The CDR3 has 13 amino acids. The CDR3 is CASSDPNRREQFF. In DNA form, the CDR3 reads TGTGCCAGCAGCGATCCGAATAGGCGTGAGCAGTTCTTC.

The CDR3 nucleotides read TGTGCCAGCAGTTACTTTAACGGGAAAGAGACCCAGTACTTC. Its translation: CASSYFNGKETQYF. The chain has TRBV6-2 or TRBV6-3 and TRBJ2-5; D is possibly TRBD2 (5 bases). CDR1 is MNHEY, CDR2 SVGEGT, per germline. With 1 base removed from V and 3 bases from J, the gap between germline ends came to 9 bases. The CDR3 is made up of 14 amino acids.

This rearrangement joins TRBV10-3 to TRBJ1-5; D is unclear. V gave up 2 bases and J gave up 0 bases, with 5 bases separating them. CDR3 length: 14 amino acids. Germline V gene data show CDR1 as ENHRY and CDR2 as SYGVKD. The CDR3 nucleotides read TGTGCCATCAGTGAGGGGGATAGCAATCAGCCCCAGCATTTT. This gives the protein CAISEGDSNQPQHF.

This clonotype is medium-sized in the sample. The genes are TRBV10-3 and TRBJ2-7; D may be TRBD2 (5 bases). This CDR3 comprises 15 residues. V was shortened by 2 bases and J by 2 bases, with 13 bases between the two germline ends. The germline V gene encodes CDR1 ENHRY and CDR2 SYGVKD. CDR3 in DNA: TGTGCCATCAGTGAGGGGTCAGCTAGCACCTACGAGCAGTACTTC. Amino acids: CAISEGSASTYEQYF.

The chain uses TRBV5-5 and TRBJ2-6; D unclear. The V gene lost 0 bases and the J gene lost 0 bases, with 4 bases spanning the gap. Germline V gives CDR1 SGHKS, CDR2 YYEKEE (reference sequence). This CDR3 has 15 residues. CDR3 region: CASSLGRSGANVLTF. As DNA, the CDR3 is TGTGCCAGCAGCTTGGGCCGCTCTGGGGCCAACGTCCTGACTTTC.

This clonotype has just a few counts. The chain uses TRBV6-2 or TRBV6-3 and TRBJ2-1; D call uncertain. With 5 bases removed from V and 9 bases from J, the gap between germline ends came to 8 bases. The CDR3 extends over 11 amino acids. Germline assignment: CDR1 MNHEY and CDR2 SVGEGT. As DNA, the CDR3 is TGTGCCAGCAGTAGGGTCGGTGAGCAGTTCTTC. Its protein product is CASSRVGEQFF.

To note about this clonotype: Given a much more abundant clone one base away, this may be a read error. The V and J genes are TRBV19 and TRBJ2-7; D is unresolved. This CDR3 region has 14 residues. CDR1 and CDR2 (germline): LNHDA, SQIVND (reference sequence). The germline V and J ends were trimmed by 5 bases and 6 bases, with 17 bases remaining between them. CDR3 region: CASSPTSVFGEQYF. CDR3 nucleotides: TGTGCCAGTAGTCCTACCTCTGTATTTGGCGAGCAGTACTTC.

There are many counts of this clonotype. This rearrangement joins TRBV29-1 to TRBJ2-5; TRBD1 is a possible D gene (5 bases). The germline V gene has CDR1 SQVTM and CDR2 ANQGSEA. V was shortened by 0 bases and J by 1 base, with 12 bases between the two germline ends. The CDR3 spans 15 residues. As DNA, the CDR3 is TGCAGCGTTGAAGATGGGTGGGGCCCCCAAGAGACCCAGTACTTC. Its protein product is CSVEDGWGPQETQYF.

The J gene is TRBJ2-5, the V gene TRBV7-9; TRBD1 matches 7 bases. The CDR3 is 16 residues long. Germline CDR1 is SEHNR and CDR2 is FQNEAQ (reference sequence). V was clipped by 0 bases and J by 4 bases; unmatched bases: 8. CDR3 amino acids: CASSLAGQPAPETQYF. The CDR3 DNA sequence: TGTGCCAGCAGCTTAGCGGGACAGCCAGCGCCAGAGACCCAGTACTTC.

This clonotype was counted a few times. The rearrangement links TRBV20-1 to TRBJ2-3; 9 bases line up with TRBD2. V shed 3 bases, J shed 2 bases, and the junction held 6 bases outside the gene matches. The CDR3 runs to 15 residues. Germline values: CDR1 DFQATT, CDR2 SNEGSKA (reference sequence). CDR3 sequence: CSASRREGHTDTQYF. The DNA for the CDR3 is TGCAGTGCTAGTCGGCGGGAGGGCCACACAGATACGCAGTATTTT.

A few counts support this clonotype. The chain links TRBV9 to TRBJ2-1; D is ambiguous. The CDR3 consists of 14 residues. V lost 0 bases and J lost 7, with 11 bases in between. Germline V gene sequence: CDR1 SGDLS, CDR2 YYNGEE. The CDR3 here is CASSVAPGRNEQFF. The CDR3 DNA sequence: TGTGCCAGCAGCGTAGCCCCAGGTCGGAATGAGCAGTTCTTC.

This clonotype was observed a single time. The J gene is TRBJ1-3, the V gene TRBV20-1; D is ambiguous. Trimming shortened V by 0 bases and J by 2 bases, and 11 bases separated the two germline ends. The CDR3 has 15 amino acids. Germline CDR1 and CDR2: DFQATT and SNEGSKA (reference sequence). The CDR3 DNA sequence: TGCAGTGCTAGAGATCTGGGGAGGGCTGGAAACACCATATATTTT. Its protein product is CSARDLGRAGNTIYF.

This clonotype was picked up a small number of times. The gene calls are TRBV19 and TRBJ1-1; the D gene is possibly TRBD1 (5 bases). The CDR3 loop spans 15 amino acids. Looked up from germline, CDR1 is LNHDA and CDR2 is SQIVND (reference sequence). Deletions cut 1 base from V and 6 bases from J, with 15 bases between. The CDR3 spells CASSIGGAGDSEAFF. The CDR3, as DNA: TGTGCCAGTAGTATAGGAGGGGCTGGGGACTCTGAAGCTTTCTTT. The full variable domain, with the rest looked up from reference TRBV19 and TRBJ1-1, is DGGITQSPKYLFRKEGQNVTLSCEQNLNHDAMYWYRQDPGQGLRLIYYSQIVNDFQKGDIAEGYSVSREKKESFPLTVTSAQKNPTAFYLCASSIGGAGDSEAFFGQGTRLTVV.

This clonotype is medium-sized by share. The V call is TRBV30, the J call TRBJ1-6; TRBD1 aligns across 7 bases. J gave up 8 bases and V 7 bases, and 8 bases lay outside the gene matches. This CDR3 has 13 amino acids. Per the germline V gene, CDR1 is GTSNPN and CDR2 is SVGIG (reference sequence). As DNA, the CDR3 is TGTGCCTCCGCCGACAGGGTACATTCACCCCTCCACTTT. As protein: CASADRVHSPLHF.

The chain couples TRBV25-1 to TRBJ1-1, with a weak D call TRBD1 (6 bases). This CDR3 has 15 residues. V was cut by 0 bases and J by 2 bases, with 10 bases left in between. Germline V gene data show CDR1 as MGHDK and CDR2 as SYGVNS. This CDR3 reads CASSEYGTINTEAFF. As DNA, the CDR3 is TGTGCCAGCAGTGAATATGGGACAATTAACACTGAAGCTTTCTTT.

This clonotype was detected only a few times. The V call is TRBV7-2, the J call TRBJ2-7; TRBD2 might be the D (5 bases). Trimming removed 0 bases from V and 4 bases from J, with 19 bases in between. The CDR3 is 17 amino acids. Germline V gives CDR1 SGHTA, CDR2 FQGNSA. CDR3 nucleotide sequence: TGTGCCAGCAGCTTAGCGCAGAACCCCCCGGGGTGGTACGAGCAGTACTTC. Amino acids: CASSLAQNPPGWYEQYF.

In its sample, this clonotype is medium-sized (0.01 to 0.1%). The chain recombines TRBV29-1 with TRBJ2-6, with TRBD1 as a possible D gene (6 bases). CDR1 SQVTM and CDR2 ANQGSEA come from the germline V gene. CDR3 length: 15 residues. Deletions cut 7 bases from V and 1 base from J, with 14 bases between. The CDR3 protein is CSAKQGSSGANVLTF. CDR3 in DNA: TGCAGCGCCAAACAGGGATCTTCTGGGGCCAACGTCCTGACTTTC.

This clonotype was seen at least ten times. The chain couples TRBV18 to TRBJ2-3; D remains ambiguous. The CDR3 length is 12 residues. The germline gives CDR1 KGHSH, CDR2 LQKENI. V lost 6 bases to trimming and J lost 6 bases, with 10 bases between them. The CDR3 protein is CASSPLGDTQYF. CDR3 bases: TGTGCCAGCTCTCCCCTGGGCGATACGCAGTATTTT.

The chain links TRBV7-9 to TRBJ2-1; no definite D call. CDR1 and CDR2 (germline): SEHNR, FQNEAQ (reference sequence). Trimming removed 5 bases at V and 8 bases at J, with 19 bases between. The CDR3 length is 15 residues. The CDR3 loop is CASSLREAERHEQFF. Written as DNA, the CDR3 is TGTGCCAGCAGCCTCCGAGAGGCCGAAAGGCATGAGCAGTTCTTC.

This clonotype is deemed medium-sized. The chain has TRBV18 and TRBJ2-1; 10 positions match TRBD2. Trimming cost V 3 bases and J 8 bases; bases outside gene matches: 7. This CDR3 is 15 amino acids long. Germline CDR1 reads KGHSH; CDR2 reads LQKENI. The CDR3, as DNA: TGTGCCAGCTCACCCCCGAGCGGGGGGGGCGATGAGCAGTTCTTC. Protein sequence: CASSPPSGGGDEQFF.